The clone carrying this TCR beta chain has just a few counts. What it binds is not known. This sample stems from a study of T cells in Graves' hyperthyroidism and ophthalmopathy. Findings and caveats of the study: Clonotypes that were expanded in thyroid above 0.001 mostly appeared in blood too.

The hyperthyroidism patients had all been newly diagnosed, and their disease duration was under 2 months. Their ages ranged from 18 to 65 years. Researchers barred patients who had uncontrolled infection, other autoimmune disease, pregnancy or lactation. Diagnosing involved the use of clinical symptoms, serum thyroxine and TRAb, thyroid ultrasound and orbital computed tomography. V lost 7 bases, J lost 1 base, and 4 bases stayed unmatched. The CDR3 extends over 14 amino acids. CDR1 is SGHRS, CDR2 YFSETQ, per germline. Amplification of TCR beta CDR3 regions used RNA as the template. A first-round RT-PCR of the TCR CDR3 used the HTBI primer set. TCRdb redid the calling of the multiplex PCR reads with MiXCR, one entry per CDR3 protein. This sample has roughly 840,000 distinct CDR3 sequences, with around 38% found just once.

Material: blood. The clonotype was recovered from a man in his late teens or twenties with Graves' hyperthyroidism. The V call is TRBV5-1, the J call TRBJ2-2, with 7 bases that match TRBD1. The DNA for the CDR3 is TGCGCCAGCCTACCAGGGGGGAACACCGGGGAGCTGTTTTTT. Amino acid sequence: CASLPGGNTGELFF.